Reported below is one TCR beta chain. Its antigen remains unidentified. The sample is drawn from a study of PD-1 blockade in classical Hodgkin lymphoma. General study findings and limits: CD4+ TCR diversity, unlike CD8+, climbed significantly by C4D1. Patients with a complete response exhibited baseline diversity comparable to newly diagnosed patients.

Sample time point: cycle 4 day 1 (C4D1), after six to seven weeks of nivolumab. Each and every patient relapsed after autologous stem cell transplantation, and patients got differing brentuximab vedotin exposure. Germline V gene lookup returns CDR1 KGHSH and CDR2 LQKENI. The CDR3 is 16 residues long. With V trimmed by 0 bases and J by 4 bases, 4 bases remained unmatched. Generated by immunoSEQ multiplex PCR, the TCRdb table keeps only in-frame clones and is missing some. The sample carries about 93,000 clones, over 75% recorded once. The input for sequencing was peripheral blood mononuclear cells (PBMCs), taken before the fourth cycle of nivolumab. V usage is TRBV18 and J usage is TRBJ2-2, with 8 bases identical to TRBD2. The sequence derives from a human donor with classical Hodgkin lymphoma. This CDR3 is CASSPPSGGGTGELFF. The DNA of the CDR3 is TGTGCCAGCTCACCACCGTCGGGAGGGGGCACCGGGGAGCTGTTTTTT.